This TCR beta chain came from a study of T cell responses to AZD1222 COVID-19 vaccine. Findings of the study overall: Nearly half of unique spike-specific TCRs reportedly avoided B.1.351 and B.1.1.7 mutated regions. In a largely white British group with more females than males, clonal diversity was possibly underestimated. The study found vaccine-associated CD4 TCRs spanning spike, dominant at 160-218 and 743-854. Just a handful of people given AZD1222 tested seropositive at baseline.

The assay was immunoSEQ multiplex PCR, and TCRdb's table has in-frame clones only and misses some. The sample consists of roughly 100,000 clones, roughly nine tenths of them appearing once. Comments on this clone: The target antigen is unknown.

CDR3 length: 15 amino acids. The germline V gene encodes CDR1 LNHDA and CDR2 SQIVND (reference sequence). Losses at the gene ends were 4 bases for V and 2 bases for J; bases not matched to a gene: 3. The TCR sequence derives from an adult who received the AZD1222 COVID-19 vaccine. The sample consisted of peripheral blood, taken 28 days after the second AZD1222 dose. The chain joins TRBV19 to TRBJ1-1, with 11 positions matching TRBD1. The CDR3 region is CASSSGQGANTEAFF. In DNA, the CDR3 is TGTGCCAGTAGTAGTGGACAGGGGGCAAACACTGAAGCTTTCTTT.